These T cell receptor beta chains were read from a single sample in a study of cytomegalovirus exposure and HLA in healthy donors. The data were produced by immunoSEQ multiplex PCR, yet TCRdb's version contains in-frame clones alone and is incomplete. This table has 95,000 to 110,000 clones, 74% appearing once. Source material: PBMCs. The source of these receptors is a woman aged 40 to 50 in good health and CMV-seropositive. Both conserved end residues are part of each CDR3. Fields, in order: J gene, V gene, CDR3 protein.

j_gene: TRBJ1-5
v_gene: TRBV2
CDR3aa: CATRVYSNQPQHF

j_gene: TRBJ1-5
v_gene: TRBV2
CDR3aa: CASSRDNQPQHF

j_gene: TRBJ1-2
v_gene: TRBV6-5
CDR3aa: CASSYSIGGLYGYTF

j_gene: TRBJ1-5
v_gene: TRBV7-3
CDR3aa: CASSFPTGRGDQPQHF

j_gene: TRBJ2-7
v_gene: TRBV25-1
CDR3aa: CASTAGFEQYF

j_gene: TRBJ1-4
v_gene: TRBV5-1
CDR3aa: CASSTGQGASEKLFF

j_gene: TRBJ2-1
v_gene: TRBV6-1
CDR3aa: CASRQATYNEQFF

j_gene: TRBJ2-3
v_gene: TRBV9
CDR3aa: CASSPRRRDRDTDTQYF

j_gene: TRBJ1-2
v_gene: TRBV27
CDR3aa: CASSSTGGYGYTF

j_gene: TRBJ1-3
v_gene: TRBV30
CDR3aa: CAWGRGFSGNTIYF

j_gene: TRBJ2-5
v_gene: TRBV29-1
CDR3aa: CITPRSRETQYF

j_gene: TRBJ1-2
v_gene: TRBV6-1
CDR3aa: CASRVGPLNYGYTF

j_gene: TRBJ1-3
v_gene: TRBV5-1
CDR3aa: CASSLDRAGNTIYF

j_gene: TRBJ1-2
v_gene: TRBV6-1
CDR3aa: CASSESIRGLYGYTF

j_gene: TRBJ1-2
v_gene: TRBV6-5
CDR3aa: CASSRSTGGYGYTF

j_gene: TRBJ1-1
v_gene: TRBV25-1
CDR3aa: CASSEWRDSTEAFF

j_gene: TRBJ1-4
v_gene: TRBV2
CDR3aa: CASRGQGLTNEKLFF

j_gene: TRBJ2-1
v_gene: TRBV4-2
CDR3aa: CASSLTGTQDHNEQFF

j_gene: TRBJ2-7
v_gene: TRBV4-2
CDR3aa: CASSQDRTGAYEQYF

j_gene: TRBJ1-2
v_gene: TRBV28
CDR3aa: CASSSLPGSLLF

j_gene: TRBJ2-3
v_gene: TRBV7-9
CDR3aa: CASRQGQSTDTQYF

j_gene: TRBJ2-5
v_gene: TRBV2
CDR3aa: CASRGLAGLLGETQYF

j_gene: TRBJ2-3
v_gene: TRBV7-2
CDR3aa: CASSPAARGSADTQYF

j_gene: TRBJ1-4
v_gene: TRBV5-3
CDR3aa: CARSPWDKLGEKLFF

j_gene: TRBJ2-1
v_gene: TRBV4-1
CDR3aa: CASSPGQGAYNEQFF

j_gene: TRBJ1-1
v_gene: TRBV7-9
CDR3aa: CASSAVGVVTEAFF

j_gene: TRBJ1-1
v_gene: TRBV5-1
CDR3aa: CASSFNRNTEAFF

j_gene: TRBJ2-1
v_gene: TRBV7-3
CDR3aa: CASSPPGTHNEQFF

j_gene: TRBJ1-1
v_gene: TRBV5-1
CDR3aa: CASKISGDTEAFF

j_gene: TRBJ1-2
v_gene: TRBV30
CDR3aa: CASGTLGGYTF

j_gene: TRBJ1-3
v_gene: TRBV6-1
CDR3aa: CASSEVGLSSGNTIYF

j_gene: TRBJ1-6
v_gene: TRBV5-1
CDR3aa: CASSPDLANSPLHF

j_gene: TRBJ1-2
v_gene: TRBV18
CDR3aa: CASSGTEDYGYTF